These 20 T cell receptor beta chains share one sample of origin, sequenced in a study of identical twins listed by TCRdb under 2016. Libraries were made using 5' RACE. The instrument was an Illumina HiSeq 2000. Clones were called with MiXCR by TCRdb after fastp trimmed the public reads at Q25, and only in-frame beta chains were retained. Each entry is one CDR3 protein sequence, shown with its most common DNA and genes. The sample yields 450,000 or so distinct CDR3 sequences; 24% were counted once. The top ten constitute roughly 2.8% of the sample. This sample also appeared in a second study, on T cells expressing NK-cell markers.

The specimen sequenced was CD4+ T cells sorted from blood. These receptor sequences come from a woman under 30 in good health.

This clonotype has a handful of counts. The V call is TRBV12-3 or TRBV12-4, the J call TRBJ1-5, with a weak D call TRBD1 (5 bases). The CDR3 contains 13 residues. Trimming pared 3 bases from V and 6 bases from J, leaving 9 bases between. The CDR3 reads CASSLGPFQPQHF. CDR3 DNA sequence: TGTGCCAGCAGTTTGGGACCCTTTCAGCCCCAGCATTTT.

The J gene is TRBJ1-3, the V gene TRBV10-3; 8 positions match TRBD1. The CDR3 is 16 amino acids. V dropped 6 bases and J dropped 4; count of bases not matched to a gene: 11. The germline V gene has CDR1 ENHRY and CDR2 SYGVKD. The CDR3, as DNA: TGTGCCATCAGCTACCAGGCCGGACAGGGAGGAAACACCATATATTTT. The encoded protein is CAISYQAGQGGNTIYF.

Only a few counts were recorded for this clonotype. The chain joins TRBV9 to TRBJ2-3; the D is unclear. The CDR3 has 15 amino acids. CDR1 and CDR2 from the germline V gene are SGDLS and YYNGEE. Trimming took 0 bases from V and 2 from J, leaving 10 bases between them. The CDR3 DNA sequence: TGTGCCAGCAGCGTAGATCCCCGGACCACAGATACGCAGTATTTT. Amino acid sequence: CASSVDPRTTDTQYF.

The V and J genes are TRBV6-6 and TRBJ2-3; D is ambiguous. CDR1 and CDR2 from the germline V gene are MNHNY and SVGAGI (reference sequence). V gave up 7 bases and J gave up 1 base, with 9 bases separating them. The CDR3 is 13 amino acids. In nucleotides, the CDR3 is TGTGCCAGCATTCCTTCGGGCACAGATACGCAGTATTTT. Encoded protein: CASIPSGTDTQYF.

This clonotype was seen only a few times. The genes are TRBV12-3 or TRBV12-4 and TRBJ2-5; maybe TRBD2 (5 bases). Trimming took off 3 bases at V and 1 base at J, with 9 bases between the two ends. CDR3 length equals 14 residues. The CDR3 nucleotides are TGTGCCAGCAGTTTTGGGCTAGCCCAAGAGACCCAGTACTTC. It translates to CASSFGLAQETQYF.

This clonotype came up many times. This chain uses TRBV18 with TRBJ2-5; no firm D call. Germline V gene data show CDR1 as KGHSH and CDR2 as LQKENI. V gave up 3 bases and J gave up 5 bases, with 10 bases separating them. The CDR3 loop spans 13 amino acids. The CDR3 nucleotides are TGTGCCAGCTCACCGGTAATGGAGGAGACCCAGTACTTC. Translating gives CASSPVMEETQYF.

This clonotype was found many times. The V and J genes are TRBV20-1 and TRBJ2-7; 9 bases line up with TRBD2. This CDR3 is 17 amino acids long. The V gene's germline CDR1 is DFQATT and CDR2 SNEGSKA (reference sequence). V was clipped by 0 bases and J by 1 base; unmatched bases: 10. As DNA, the CDR3 is TGCAGTGCTAGAGACTTGATGGCGGGGGGGGTATCCTACGAGCAGTACTTC. Translating it yields CSARDLMAGGVSYEQYF.

V usage is TRBV6-1 and J usage is TRBJ2-5, with 11 nucleotides matching TRBD2. The CDR3 runs to 16 residues. CDR1 and CDR2 (germline): MNHNS, SASEGT. V shed 2 bases, J shed 4 bases, and the junction held 6 bases outside the gene matches. This CDR3 reads CASSERLAGGSETQYF. CDR3 nucleotides: TGTGCCAGCAGTGAACGGTTAGCGGGGGGGTCAGAGACCCAGTACTTC.

This chain joins TRBV7-2 and TRBJ1-5; 7 nucleotides line up with TRBD1. The CDR3 consists of 14 residues. Germline V gene sequence: CDR1 SGHTA, CDR2 FQGNSA. The ends lost 5 bases at V and 7 bases at J; junction bases unmatched: 8. CDR3 coding DNA: TGTGCCAGCAGCCCTCGGAGGGGGCAACAGCCCCAGCATTTT. The encoded protein is CASSPRRGQQPQHF.

This clonotype occurred a few times. The CDR3 region has the DNA TGTGCCATCAGTGGAACGGGGTCGAGCAATCAGCCCCAGCATTTT. Translation: CAISGTGSSNQPQHF. The chain combines TRBV10-3 with TRBJ1-5; D not resolved. This CDR3 is 15 amino acids long. Trimming cost V 4 bases and J 1 base, with 11 bases left between them. Per germline, CDR1 ENHRY and CDR2 SYGVKD.

As for this clonotype: Given a much more abundant clone one base away, this may be a read error. The V call is TRBV7-8, the J call TRBJ2-7; D is possibly TRBD2 (5 bases). In germline, CDR1 is SGHVS, CDR2 FQNEAQ. Trimming took 7 bases from V and 1 from J, leaving 11 bases between them. The CDR3 consists of 13 residues. The CDR3 nucleotides read TGTGCCAGCAAACCGAGGGCTTCCTACGAGCAGTACTTC. Translating it yields CASKPRASYEQYF. Filled out from reference TRBV7-8 and TRBJ2-7, the complete variable domain reads GAGVSQSPRYKVAKRGQDVALRCDPISGHVSLFWYQQALGQGPEFLTYFQNEAQLDKSGLPSDRFFAERPEGSVSTLKIQRTQQEDSAVYLCASKPRASYEQYFGPGTRLTVT.

The CDR3 spells CASSLEASGRMQYF. CDR3 coding DNA: TGTGCCAGCAGCTTAGAGGCTAGCGGGAGAATGCAGTATTTT. V is TRBV7-2 and J is TRBJ2-3, with TRBD2 matching over 10 bases. V shed 1 base and J 11 bases; nucleotides not matched to a gene: 6. The CDR3 is 14 amino acids. Germline V gene data show CDR1 as SGHTA and CDR2 as FQGNSA.

The CDR3 region has the DNA TGCGCCAGCACCAGGGGACTAGCGGGAGATAATGAGCAGTTCTTC. This codes for CASTRGLAGDNEQFF. The chain carries TRBV5-1 and TRBJ2-1; 14 nucleotides align to TRBD2. This CDR3 region has 15 residues. V shed 6 bases, J shed 7 bases, and the junction held 6 bases outside the gene matches. CDR1 is SGHRS, CDR2 YFSETQ, per germline.

V usage is TRBV6-1 and J usage is TRBJ2-2; no firm D call. The CDR3 sequence is 15 residues long. Germline CDR1 reads MNHNS; CDR2 reads SASEGT. The germline V and J ends were trimmed by 11 bases and 4 bases, with 20 bases remaining between them. CDR3 in amino acids: CASRPLRGITGELFF. CDR3 bases: TGTGCCTCCAGACCCCTTAGAGGCATCACCGGGGAGCTGTTTTTT.

The V call is TRBV10-2, the J call TRBJ2-1; TRBD2 is a possible D gene (5 bases). The CDR3 is made up of 14 amino acids. V lost 3 bases and J lost 11, with 17 bases in between. Germline V gene data show CDR1 as WSHSY and CDR2 as SAAADI. DNA for the CDR3: TGCGCCAGCAGTGAAACTGGACTTCGGCGGCAGCAGTTCTTC. Translating gives CASSETGLRRQQFF.

This clonotype was seen a handful of times. The chain carries TRBV20-1 and TRBJ2-1; tentative D call: TRBD1 (6 bases). The germline gives CDR1 DFQATT, CDR2 SNEGSKA (reference sequence). V lost 3 bases and J lost 5, with 11 bases in between. This CDR3 has 13 amino acids. In DNA, the CDR3 is TGCAGTGCTAGCCTGACAGGCGACAATGAGCAGTTCTTC. Translation: CSASLTGDNEQFF.

This rearrangement joins TRBV18 to TRBJ1-1; 10 bases agree with TRBD1. The germline V gene encodes CDR1 KGHSH and CDR2 LQKENI. The CDR3 length is 18 residues. With V trimmed by 3 bases and J by 0 bases, 10 bases remained unmatched. CDR3 in DNA: TGTGCCAGCTCACCCGCACCGGGACAGGGGAACATGAACACTGAAGCTTTCTTT. Protein sequence: CASSPAPGQGNMNTEAFF.

This clonotype was seen a handful of times. The rearrangement uses TRBV5-6 and TRBJ2-2; D may be TRBD1 (5 bases). Trimming cost V 7 bases and J 1 base, with 11 bases left between them. Germline-derived CDR1 and CDR2 are SGHDT and YYEEEE. This CDR3 contains 14 residues. The CDR3 nucleotides read TGTGCCAGCGGTGTTAGGGGGAACACCGGGGAGCTGTTTTTT. The encoded protein is CASGVRGNTGELFF.

The table lists this clonotype with a few counts. The chain uses TRBV7-8 and TRBJ1-6; D is unresolved. Trimming took off 1 base at V and 10 bases at J, with 11 bases between the two ends. The CDR3 extends over 14 amino acids. The germline V gene has CDR1 SGHVS and CDR2 FQNEAQ. The CDR3 DNA reads as TGTGCCAGCAGCTTAGTGGAGAGGGAATCACCCCTCCACTTT. It codes for CASSLVERESPLHF.

The chain is built from TRBV16 and TRBJ2-1, with TRBD2 matching 11 bases. This CDR3 spans 16 amino acids. V dropped 8 bases and J dropped 7; count of bases not matched to a gene: 13. Germline CDR1 KGHSY, CDR2 FQNENV. This CDR3 reads CASRAPAVAGGNEQFF. CDR3 in DNA: TGTGCCAGCCGCGCCCCCGCCGTAGCGGGAGGGAATGAGCAGTTCTTC.